Sequencing of this T cell receptor (beta chain) was carried out in a study of vaccination and CD4 T cells after COVID-19. At the level of the study: PCR on nasal swabs identified SARS-CoV-2 in convalescent patients, of whom nine were mild and one severe. Convalescent donors totaled six males and four females, including two who were Hispanic. Cellular stimulation was performed using overlapping spike peptides derived from SARS-CoV-2, HCoV-NL63, HCoV-OC43 and HCoV-229E.

The germline V gene has CDR1 MGHRA and CDR2 YSYEKL. With 2 bases clipped from V and 5 bases from J, the junction kept 3 bases outside the gene matches. The CDR3 has 14 amino acids. Treatment of the sample: roughly 10-day PBMC culture with coronavirus spike peptide pools or control peptides (ViraFEST assay). Replacement of half the medium with fresh IL-2 medium took place on days 3 and 7. In the case of this clonotype: Its antigen remains unidentified.

Researchers used the Oncomine TCR Beta short-read assay to sequence DNA from cultured CD4+ T cells. A single record per CDR3 protein comes from TCRdb applying MiXCR to the PCR reads. The profile shows 7,500 to 10,000 distinct CDR3 sequences, about 55% of them singletons. J is TRBJ2-3 and V is TRBV4-1, with 8 bases matching TRBD2. The sample was CD4+ T cells from blood, cultured in vitro. This clonotype was obtained from a human donor who had recovered from COVID-19. The CDR3 sequence: CASSQSGRGDTQYF. In DNA, the CDR3 is TGCGCCAGCAGCCAAAGCGGGAGAGGAGATACGCAGTATTTT.